This record looks at one T cell receptor beta chain sequence and its context. The source of the sample is a study of blood T cell repertoires in COVID-19. Across the whole study: COVID-19 samples from acute and convalescent phases originated in the United States, Italy and Spain. T cells, B-cell-depleted T cells, or PBMCs supplied cDNA or gDNA.

The authors' processing: The assay estimated nucleated cells by amplifying reference gene primers. Assay: immunoSEQ multiplex PCR; the TCRdb copy retains only in-frame clones and omits some. Clone size and V and J calls were adopted from that table, with D and trimming inferred from the DNA. The sample gives 300,000 to 400,000 clones, more than 70% of which show up once; just under 3% is in the top ten. V was pared by 2 bases and J by 5 bases, with 9 bases of the junction left unmatched. Germline loops: CDR1 MNHEY, CDR2 SVGAGI. This CDR3 is 16 amino acids long. The clonotype originates from a young man with active or convalescent COVID-19. The source material was peripheral blood. This chain connects TRBV6-5 to TRBJ1-1; TRBD1 matches 9 bases. The CDR3 spells CASSYTTGGGRTEAFF. CDR3 DNA: TGTGCCAGCAGTTACACTACAGGGGGCGGGAGGACTGAAGCTTTCTTT.